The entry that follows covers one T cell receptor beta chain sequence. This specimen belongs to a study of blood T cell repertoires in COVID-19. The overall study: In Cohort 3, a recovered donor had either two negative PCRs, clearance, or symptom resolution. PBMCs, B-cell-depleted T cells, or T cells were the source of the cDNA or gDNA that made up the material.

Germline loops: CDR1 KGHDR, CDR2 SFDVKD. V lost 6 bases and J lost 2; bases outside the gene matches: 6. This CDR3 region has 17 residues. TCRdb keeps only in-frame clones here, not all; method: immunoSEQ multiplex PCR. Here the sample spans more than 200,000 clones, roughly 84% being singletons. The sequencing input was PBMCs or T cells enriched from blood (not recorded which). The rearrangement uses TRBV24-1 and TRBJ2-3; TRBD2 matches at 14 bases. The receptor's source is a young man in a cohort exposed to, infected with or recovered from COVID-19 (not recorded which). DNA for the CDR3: TGTGCCACCAGTCAGAAGACTAGCGGGAGGGTCACAGATACGCAGTATTTT. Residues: CATSQKTSGRVTDTQYF.